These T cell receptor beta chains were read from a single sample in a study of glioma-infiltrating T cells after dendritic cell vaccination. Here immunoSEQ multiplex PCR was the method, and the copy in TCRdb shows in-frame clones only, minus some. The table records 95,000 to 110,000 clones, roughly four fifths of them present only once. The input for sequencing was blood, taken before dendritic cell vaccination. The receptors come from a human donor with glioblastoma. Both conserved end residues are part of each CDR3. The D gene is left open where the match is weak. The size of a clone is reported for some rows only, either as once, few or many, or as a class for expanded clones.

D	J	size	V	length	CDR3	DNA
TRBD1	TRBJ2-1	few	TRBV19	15	CASNTPGQGSDEQFF	TGTGCCAGTAATACTCCGGGACAGGGCTCCGATGAGCAGTTCTTC
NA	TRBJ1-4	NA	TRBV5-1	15	CASSLNRATNEKLFF	TGCGCCAGCAGCTTGAACAGGGCAACTAATGAAAAACTGTTTTTT
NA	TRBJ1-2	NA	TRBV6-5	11	CATGRDAGYTF	TGTGCCACAGGGAGGGATGCGGGCTACACCTTC
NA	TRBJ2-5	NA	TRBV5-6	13	CASSLQGAGTQYF	TGTGCCAGCAGCTTACAGGGAGCTGGGACCCAGTACTTC
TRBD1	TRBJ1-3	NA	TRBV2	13	CASNTGDRNTIYF	TGTGCCAGCAATACAGGGGATAGAAACACCATATATTTT
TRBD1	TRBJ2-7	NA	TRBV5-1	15	CASSLEDRDLYEQYF	TGCGCCAGCAGCTTGGAGGACAGGGATCTCTACGAGCAGTACTTC
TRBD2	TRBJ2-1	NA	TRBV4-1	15	CASSQEAGIGNEQFF	TGCGCCAGCAGCCAAGAAGCGGGGATCGGGAATGAGCAGTTCTTC
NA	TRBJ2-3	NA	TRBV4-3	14	CASSQVRVVDTQYF	TGCGCCAGCAGCCAAGTGAGAGTGGTAGATACGCAGTATTTT
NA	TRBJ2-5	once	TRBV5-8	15	CASSSVGQSVGTQYF	TGTGCCAGCAGCTCAGTAGGACAGTCCGTAGGGACCCAGTACTTC
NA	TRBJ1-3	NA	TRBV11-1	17	CASSLLHRKSSGNTIYF	TGTGCCAGCAGCTTACTCCATCGCAAGAGCTCTGGAAACACCATATATTTT
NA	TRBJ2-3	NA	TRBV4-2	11	CASSQVATQYF	TGTGCCAGCAGCCAAGTAGCAACGCAGTATTTT
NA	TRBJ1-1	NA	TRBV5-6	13	CASSFGFQNEAFF	TGTGCCAGCAGCTTCGGGTTCCAGAATGAAGCTTTCTTT
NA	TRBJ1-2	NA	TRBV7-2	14	CASSSSGGLYGYTF	TGTGCCAGCAGCTCCTCGGGGGGACTCTATGGCTACACCTTC
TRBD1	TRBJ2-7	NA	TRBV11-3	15	CASSITGTGFNEQYF	TGTGCCAGCAGCATTACCGGGACAGGGTTTAACGAGCAGTACTTC
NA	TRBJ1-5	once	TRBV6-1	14	CASIRQGGDQPQHF	TGTGCCAGCATCCGCCAGGGTGGCGATCAGCCCCAGCATTTT
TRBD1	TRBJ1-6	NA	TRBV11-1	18	CASSAPTGVTSYNSPLHF	TGTGCCAGCAGCGCCCCGACAGGGGTTACCTCCTATAATTCACCCCTCCACTTT
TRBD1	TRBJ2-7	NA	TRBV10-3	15	CAISAPGQGADEQYF	TGTGCCATCAGTGCACCGGGACAGGGGGCGGACGAGCAGTACTTC
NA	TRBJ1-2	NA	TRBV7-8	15	CASSLAGGGGYGYTF	TGTGCCAGCAGCTTAGCAGGGGGGGGTGGCTATGGCTACACCTTC
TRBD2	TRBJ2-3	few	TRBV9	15	CASSPGTSREDTQYF	TGTGCCAGCAGCCCCGGGACTAGCAGAGAGGATACGCAGTATTTT
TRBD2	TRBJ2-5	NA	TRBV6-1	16	CASSEAGGGGSETQYF	TGTGCCAGCAGTGAAGCAGGCGGGGGGGGTTCAGAGACCCAGTACTTC
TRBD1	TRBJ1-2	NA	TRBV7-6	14	CASSFGTGGLGYTF	TGTGCCAGCAGCTTTGGGACAGGGGGCCTCGGCTACACCTTC
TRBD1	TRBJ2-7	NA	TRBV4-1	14	CASSPTGSSYEQYF	TGCGCCAGCAGCCCGACAGGGAGCTCCTACGAGCAGTACTTC
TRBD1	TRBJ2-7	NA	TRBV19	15	CASSIDRDRTYEQYF	TGTGCCAGTAGTATAGATCGGGACAGGACCTACGAGCAGTACTTC
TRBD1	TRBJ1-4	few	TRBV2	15	CASTAQTGRGEKLFF	TGTGCCAGCACCGCCCAGACAGGGCGGGGTGAAAAACTGTTTTTT
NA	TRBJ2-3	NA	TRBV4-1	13	CASSLPGPDTQYF	TGCGCCAGCAGCCTTCCAGGGCCAGATACGCAGTATTTT
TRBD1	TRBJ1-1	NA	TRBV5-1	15	CASSWGDTGAAGSFF	TGCGCCAGCAGCTGGGGGGACACAGGGGCCGCGGGATCTTTCTTT
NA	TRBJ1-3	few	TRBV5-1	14	CASKLFDSGNTIYF	TGCGCCAGCAAGCTTTTCGACTCTGGAAACACCATATATTTT
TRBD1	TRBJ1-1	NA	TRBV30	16	CAWSVLTGWENTEAFF	TGTGCCTGGAGTGTTTTGACAGGGTGGGAGAACACTGAAGCTTTCTTT
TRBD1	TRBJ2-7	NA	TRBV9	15	CASSATGGSSYEQYF	TGTGCCAGCAGCGCCACAGGGGGCAGTAGCTACGAGCAGTACTTC
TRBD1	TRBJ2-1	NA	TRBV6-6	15	CASSSDRVRYNEQFF	TGTGCCAGCAGCTCCGACAGGGTAAGGTACAATGAGCAGTTCTTC
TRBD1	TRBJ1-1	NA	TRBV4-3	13	CATSLFTGDEAFF	TGCGCCACCTCACTTTTTACAGGGGATGAAGCTTTCTTT
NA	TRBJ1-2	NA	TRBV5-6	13	CASSLGTSYGYTF	TGTGCCAGCAGCTTGGGGACTAGCTATGGCTACACCTTC
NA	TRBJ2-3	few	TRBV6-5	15	CASSYYWRSTDTQYF	TGTGCCAGCAGTTACTATTGGAGGTCCACAGATACGCAGTATTTT
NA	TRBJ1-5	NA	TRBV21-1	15	CASSPGTGGNQPQHF	TGTGCCAGCAGCCCCGGGACAGGGGGCAATCAGCCCCAGCATTTT
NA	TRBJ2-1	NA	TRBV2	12	CASRGGYNEQFF	TGTGCCAGCCGGGGTGGTTACAATGAGCAGTTCTTC
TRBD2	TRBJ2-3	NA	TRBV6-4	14	CASSERGSTDTQYF	TGTGCCAGCAGTGAGCGGGGGAGCACAGATACGCAGTATTTT
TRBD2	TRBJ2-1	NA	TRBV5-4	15	CASSPGLAGHNEQFF	TGTGCCAGCAGCCCGGGACTAGCGGGGCACAATGAGCAGTTCTTC
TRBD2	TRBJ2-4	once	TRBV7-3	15	CASSLRGEAKNIQYF	TGTGCCAGCAGCTTGCGGGGGGAAGCCAAAAACATTCAGTACTTC
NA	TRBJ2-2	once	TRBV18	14	CASSSGGFTGELFF	TGTGCCAGCTCTTCCGGGGGATTCACCGGGGAGCTGTTTTTT
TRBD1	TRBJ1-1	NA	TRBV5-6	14	CASSKDRGRTEAFF	TGTGCCAGCAGCAAGGACAGGGGAAGAACTGAAGCTTTCTTT
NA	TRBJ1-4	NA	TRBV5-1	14	CASSWGDVGEKLFF	TGCGCCAGCAGCTGGGGGGACGTGGGAGAAAAACTGTTTTTT
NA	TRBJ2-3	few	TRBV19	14	CASSTLQGSDTQYF	TGTGCCAGTAGTACGCTACAGGGTTCAGATACGCAGTATTTT
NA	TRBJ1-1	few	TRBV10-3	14	CAISESWTVTEAFF	TGTGCCATCAGTGAGTCCTGGACAGTCACTGAAGCTTTCTTT
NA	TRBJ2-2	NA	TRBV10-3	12	CATTGSSGELFF	TGTGCCACTACAGGGTCGTCCGGGGAGCTGTTTTTT
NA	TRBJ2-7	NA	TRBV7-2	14	CASSLVAARHEQYF	TGTGCCAGCAGCTTAGTGGCGGCTCGGCACGAGCAGTACTTC
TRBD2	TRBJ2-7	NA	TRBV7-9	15	CASSDRLAGTNEQYF	TGTGCCAGCAGCGACAGACTAGCGGGGACCAACGAGCAGTACTTC
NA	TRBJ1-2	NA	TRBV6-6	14	CASTMGGRAYGYTF	TGTGCCAGCACCATGGGTGGGCGCGCCTATGGCTACACCTTC
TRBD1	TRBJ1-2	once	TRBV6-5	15	CASSARDRGLYGYTF	TGTGCTAGCAGCGCCCGGGACAGGGGGCTTTATGGCTACACCTTC
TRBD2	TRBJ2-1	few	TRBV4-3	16	CASSLYPGLGNNEQFF	TGCGCCAGCAGCCTTTACCCGGGACTAGGGAACAATGAGCAGTTCTTC
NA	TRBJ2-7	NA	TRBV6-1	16	CASSEDEGGGSYEQYF	TGTGCCAGCAGTGAAGATGAAGGGGGGGGGTCCTACGAGCAGTACTTC
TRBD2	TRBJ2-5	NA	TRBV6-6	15	CASSSQSGRGQTQYF	TGTGCCAGCAGTTCACAGAGTGGGAGGGGTCAGACCCAGTACTTC
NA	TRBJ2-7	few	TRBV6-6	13	CASRRGSSYEQYF	TGTGCCAGCCGCAGGGGTTCTTCCTACGAGCAGTACTTC
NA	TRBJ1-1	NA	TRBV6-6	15	CASSLGAGTNTEAFF	TGTGCCAGCAGTCTCGGGGCAGGGACTAACACTGAAGCTTTCTTT
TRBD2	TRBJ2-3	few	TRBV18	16	CASSDSGGPSGDTQYF	TGTGCCAGCTCAGATAGCGGGGGGCCGTCGGGAGATACGCAGTATTTT
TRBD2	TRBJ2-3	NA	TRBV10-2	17	CASRGTSGGLSTDTQYF	TGCGCCAGCAGAGGGACTAGCGGGGGGCTTAGCACAGATACGCAGTATTTT
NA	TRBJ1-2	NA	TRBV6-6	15	CASSKNRATNYGYTF	TGTGCCAGCAGTAAAAACAGGGCAACCAACTATGGCTACACCTTC
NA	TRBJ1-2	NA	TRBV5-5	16	CASSSGGPRELYGYTF	TGTGCCAGCAGCTCGGGGGGCCCCAGGGAACTCTATGGCTACACCTTC
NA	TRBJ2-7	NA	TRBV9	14	CASSVDQGSYEQYF	TGTGCCAGCAGCGTAGATCAGGGAAGCTACGAGCAGTACTTC